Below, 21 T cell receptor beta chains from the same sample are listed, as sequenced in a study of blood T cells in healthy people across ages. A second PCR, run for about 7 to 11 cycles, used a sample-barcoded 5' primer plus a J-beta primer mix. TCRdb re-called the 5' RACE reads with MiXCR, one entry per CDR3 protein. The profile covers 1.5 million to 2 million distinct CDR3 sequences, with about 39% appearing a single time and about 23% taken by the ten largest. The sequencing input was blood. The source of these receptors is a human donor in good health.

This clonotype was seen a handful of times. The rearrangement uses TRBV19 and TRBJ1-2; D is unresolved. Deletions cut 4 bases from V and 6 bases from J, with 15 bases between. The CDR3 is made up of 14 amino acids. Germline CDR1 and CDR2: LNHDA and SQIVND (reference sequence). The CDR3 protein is CASSTPGLRNGYTF. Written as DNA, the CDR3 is TGTGCCAGTAGTACCCCGGGCCTTAGAAATGGCTACACCTTC. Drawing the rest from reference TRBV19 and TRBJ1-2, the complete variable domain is DGGITQSPKYLFRKEGQNVTLSCEQNLNHDAMYWYRQDPGQGLRLIYYSQIVNDFQKGDIAEGYSVSREKKESFPLTVTSAQKNPTAFYLCASSTPGLRNGYTFGSGTRLTVV.

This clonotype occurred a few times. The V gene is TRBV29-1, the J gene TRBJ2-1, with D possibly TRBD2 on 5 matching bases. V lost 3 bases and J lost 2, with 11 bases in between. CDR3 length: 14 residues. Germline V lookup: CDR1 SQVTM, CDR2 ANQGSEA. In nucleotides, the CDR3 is TGCAGCGTTGACGTCACCGGGGCCTACAATGAGCAGTTCTTC. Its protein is CSVDVTGAYNEQFF.

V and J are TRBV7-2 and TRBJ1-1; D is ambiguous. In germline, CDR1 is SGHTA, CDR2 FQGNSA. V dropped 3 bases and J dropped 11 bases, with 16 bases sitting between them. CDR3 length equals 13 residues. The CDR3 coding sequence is TGTGCCAGCAGCTTCGGGCCAGCCGAGAGGGCTTTCTTT. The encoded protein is CASSFGPAERAFF.

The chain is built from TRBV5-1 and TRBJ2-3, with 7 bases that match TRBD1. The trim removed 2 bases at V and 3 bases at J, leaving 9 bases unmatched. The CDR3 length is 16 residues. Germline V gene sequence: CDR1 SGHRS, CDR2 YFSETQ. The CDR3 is CASSLGTARLTDTQYF. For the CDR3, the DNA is TGCGCCAGCAGCTTAGGGACAGCTAGACTAACAGATACGCAGTATTTT.

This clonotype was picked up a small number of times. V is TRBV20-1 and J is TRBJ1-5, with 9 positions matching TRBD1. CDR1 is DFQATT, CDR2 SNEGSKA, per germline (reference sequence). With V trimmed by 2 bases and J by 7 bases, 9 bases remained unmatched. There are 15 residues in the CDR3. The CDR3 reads CSARYTGGARQPQHF. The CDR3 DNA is TGCAGTGCTAGATACACAGGGGGCGCGCGGCAGCCCCAGCATTTT.

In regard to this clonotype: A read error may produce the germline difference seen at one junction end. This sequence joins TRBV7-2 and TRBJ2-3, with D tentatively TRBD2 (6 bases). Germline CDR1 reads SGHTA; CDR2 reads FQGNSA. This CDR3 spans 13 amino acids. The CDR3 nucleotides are TGTGCCAGCAGCTTCATCGGGGGAGATACGCAGGATTTT. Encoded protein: CASSFIGGDTQDF.

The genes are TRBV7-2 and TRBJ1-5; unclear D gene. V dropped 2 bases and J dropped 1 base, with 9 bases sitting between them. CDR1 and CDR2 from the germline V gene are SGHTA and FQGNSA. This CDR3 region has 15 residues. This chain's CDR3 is CASSLTTRSNQPQHF. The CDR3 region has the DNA TGTGCCAGCAGCTTAACCACAAGGAGCAATCAGCCCCAGCATTTT.

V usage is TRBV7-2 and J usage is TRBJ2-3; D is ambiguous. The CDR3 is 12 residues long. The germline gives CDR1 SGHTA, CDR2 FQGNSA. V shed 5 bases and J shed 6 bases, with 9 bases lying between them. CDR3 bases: TGTGCCAGCAGCACCGTGCGGGATACGCAGTATTTT. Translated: CASSTVRDTQYF.

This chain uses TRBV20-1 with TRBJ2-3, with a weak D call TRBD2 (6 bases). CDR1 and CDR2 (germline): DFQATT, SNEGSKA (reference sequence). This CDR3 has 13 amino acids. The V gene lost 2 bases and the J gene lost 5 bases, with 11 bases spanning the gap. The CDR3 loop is CSARWGDRDTQYF. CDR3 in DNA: TGCAGTGCTAGATGGGGGGATAGAGATACGCAGTATTTT.

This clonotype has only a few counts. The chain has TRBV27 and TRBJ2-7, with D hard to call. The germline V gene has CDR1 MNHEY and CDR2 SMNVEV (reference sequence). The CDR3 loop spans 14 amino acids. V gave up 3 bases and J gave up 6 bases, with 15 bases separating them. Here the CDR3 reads CASSFGRPPFEQYF. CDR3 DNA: TGTGCCAGCAGTTTTGGCCGGCCTCCGTTCGAGCAGTACTTC.

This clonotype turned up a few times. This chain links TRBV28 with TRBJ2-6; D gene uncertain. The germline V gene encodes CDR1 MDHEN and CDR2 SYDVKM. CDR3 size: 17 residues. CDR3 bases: TGTGGAGTTAGTCCGAGTGGGGTGCTCTCTGGGGCCAACGTCCTGACTTTC. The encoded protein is CGVSPSGVLSGANVLTF.

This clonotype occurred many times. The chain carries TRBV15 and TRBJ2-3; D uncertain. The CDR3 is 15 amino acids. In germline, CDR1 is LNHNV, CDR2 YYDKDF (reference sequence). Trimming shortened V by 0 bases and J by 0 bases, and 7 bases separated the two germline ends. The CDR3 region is CATSRDLWSTDTQYF. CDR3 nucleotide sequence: TGTGCCACCAGCAGAGATCTCTGGAGCACAGATACGCAGTATTTT.

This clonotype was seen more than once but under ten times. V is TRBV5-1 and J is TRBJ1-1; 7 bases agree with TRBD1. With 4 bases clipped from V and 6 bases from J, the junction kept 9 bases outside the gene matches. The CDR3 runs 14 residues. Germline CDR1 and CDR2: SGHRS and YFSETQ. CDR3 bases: TGCGCCAGCAGCCCCCGCGGGACAGCACCTGAAGCTTTCTTT. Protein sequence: CASSPRGTAPEAFF.

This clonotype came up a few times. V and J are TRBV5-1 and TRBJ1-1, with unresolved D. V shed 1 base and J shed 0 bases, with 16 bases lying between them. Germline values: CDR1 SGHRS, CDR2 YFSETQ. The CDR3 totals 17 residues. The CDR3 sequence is CASSLRGNQLLNTEAFF. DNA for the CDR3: TGCGCCAGCAGCTTGCGAGGGAACCAACTACTGAACACTGAAGCTTTCTTT.

Written as DNA, the CDR3 is TGCAGTGCTGGTTCCCAGGGGAGAGGCGGGGAGCTGTTTTTT. Translated: CSAGSQGRGGELFF. This rearrangement joins TRBV20-1 to TRBJ2-2; maybe TRBD1 (6 bases). The length of the CDR3 is 14 residues. Trimming stripped 5 bases from V and 7 bases from J, with 17 bases between. Germline V gene sequence: CDR1 DFQATT, CDR2 SNEGSKA (reference sequence).

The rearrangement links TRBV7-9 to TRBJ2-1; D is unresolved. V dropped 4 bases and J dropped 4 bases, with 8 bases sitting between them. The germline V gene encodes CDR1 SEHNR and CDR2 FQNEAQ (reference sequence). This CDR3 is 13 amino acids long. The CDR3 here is CASSSSRYNEQFF. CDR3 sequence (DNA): TGTGCCAGCAGCTCCAGCCGTTACAATGAGCAGTTCTTC.

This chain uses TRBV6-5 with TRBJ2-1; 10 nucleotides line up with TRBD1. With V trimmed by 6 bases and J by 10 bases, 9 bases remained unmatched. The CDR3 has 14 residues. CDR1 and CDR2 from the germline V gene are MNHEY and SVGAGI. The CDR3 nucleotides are TGTGCCAGCAGAGGGACAGGGGAATGGAACGAGCAGTTCTTC. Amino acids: CASRGTGEWNEQFF.

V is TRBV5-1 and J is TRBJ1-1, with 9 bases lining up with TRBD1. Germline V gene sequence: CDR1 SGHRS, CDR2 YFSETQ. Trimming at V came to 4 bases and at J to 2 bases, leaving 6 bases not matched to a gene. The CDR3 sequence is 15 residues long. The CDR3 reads CASSLRTGDNTEAFF. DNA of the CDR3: TGCGCCAGCAGCCTCCGGACAGGGGATAACACTGAAGCTTTCTTT. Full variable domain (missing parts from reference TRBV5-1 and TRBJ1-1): KAGVTQTPRYLIKTRGQQVTLSCSPISGHRSVSWYQQTPGQGLQFLFEYFSETQRNKGNFPGRFSGRQFSNSRSEMNVSTLELGDSALYLCASSLRTGDNTEAFFGQGTRLTVV.

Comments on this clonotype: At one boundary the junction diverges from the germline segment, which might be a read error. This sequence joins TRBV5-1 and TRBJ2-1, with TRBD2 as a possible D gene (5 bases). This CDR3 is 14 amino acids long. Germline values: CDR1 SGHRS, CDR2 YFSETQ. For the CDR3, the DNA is TGCGCCAGTAGCTTGCCGCTTGAGGGATATGAGCAGTTCTTC. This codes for CASSLPLEGYEQFF.

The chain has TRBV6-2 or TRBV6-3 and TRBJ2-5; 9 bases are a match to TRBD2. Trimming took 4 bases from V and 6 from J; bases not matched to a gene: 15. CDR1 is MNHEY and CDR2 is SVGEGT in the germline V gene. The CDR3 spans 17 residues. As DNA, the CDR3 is TGTGCCAGCAGTTCTGGGCTCGCGGGGGGGCTTTTCCAGACCCAGTACTTC. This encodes CASSSGLAGGLFQTQYF.

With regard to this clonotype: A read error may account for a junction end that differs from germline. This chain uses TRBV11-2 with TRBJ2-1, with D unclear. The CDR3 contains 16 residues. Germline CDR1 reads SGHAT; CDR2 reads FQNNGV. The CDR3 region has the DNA TGTGCCAGCAACTTAGATGGCTACCTAGCCTACAATGAGCAGTTCTTC. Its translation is CASNLDGYLAYNEQFF. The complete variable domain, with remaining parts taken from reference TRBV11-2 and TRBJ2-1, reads EAGVAQSPRYKIIEKRQSVAFWCNPISGHATLYWYQQILGQGPKLLIQFQNNGVVDDSQLPKDRFSAERLKGVDSTLKIQPAKLEDSAVYLCASNLDGYLAYNEQFFGPGTRLTVL.